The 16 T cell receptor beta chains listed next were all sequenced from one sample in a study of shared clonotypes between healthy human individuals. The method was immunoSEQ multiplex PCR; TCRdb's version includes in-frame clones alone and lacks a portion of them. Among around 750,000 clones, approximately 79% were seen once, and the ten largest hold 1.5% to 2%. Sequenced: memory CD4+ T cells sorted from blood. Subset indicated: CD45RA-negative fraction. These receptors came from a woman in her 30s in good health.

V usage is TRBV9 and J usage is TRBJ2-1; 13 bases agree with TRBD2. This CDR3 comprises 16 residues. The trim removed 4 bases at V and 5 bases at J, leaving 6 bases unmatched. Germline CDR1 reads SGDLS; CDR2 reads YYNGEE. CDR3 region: CASSPRGLAGNNEQFF. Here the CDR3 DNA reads TGTGCCAGCAGCCCACGGGGACTAGCGGGAAACAATGAGCAGTTCTTC.

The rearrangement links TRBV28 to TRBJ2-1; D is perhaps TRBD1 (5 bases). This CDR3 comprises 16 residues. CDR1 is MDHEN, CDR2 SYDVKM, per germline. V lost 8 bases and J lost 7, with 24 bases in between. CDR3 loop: CASLPRIQGILNEQFF. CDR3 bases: TGTGCCAGCTTACCTAGAATCCAGGGTATTTTGAATGAGCAGTTCTTC.

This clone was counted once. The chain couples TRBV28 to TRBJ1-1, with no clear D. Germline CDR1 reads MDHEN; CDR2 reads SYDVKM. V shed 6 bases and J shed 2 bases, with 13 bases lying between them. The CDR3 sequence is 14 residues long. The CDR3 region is CASRIAPENTEAFF. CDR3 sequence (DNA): TGTGCCAGCAGAATTGCTCCAGAAAACACTGAAGCTTTCTTT.

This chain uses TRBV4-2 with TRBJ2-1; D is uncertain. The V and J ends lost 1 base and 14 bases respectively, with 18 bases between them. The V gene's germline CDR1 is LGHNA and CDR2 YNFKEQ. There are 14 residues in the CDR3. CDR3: CASSQAPANQKKFF. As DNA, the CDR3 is TGTGCCAGCAGCCAAGCACCGGCTAACCAAAAAAAGTTCTTC.

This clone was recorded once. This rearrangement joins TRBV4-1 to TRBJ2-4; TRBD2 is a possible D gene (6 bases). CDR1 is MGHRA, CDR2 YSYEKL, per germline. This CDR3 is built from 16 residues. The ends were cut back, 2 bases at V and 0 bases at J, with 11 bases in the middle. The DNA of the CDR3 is TGCGCCAGCAGCCAACCGGGGGACCTAGCCAAAAACATTCAGTACTTC. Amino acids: CASSQPGDLAKNIQYF.

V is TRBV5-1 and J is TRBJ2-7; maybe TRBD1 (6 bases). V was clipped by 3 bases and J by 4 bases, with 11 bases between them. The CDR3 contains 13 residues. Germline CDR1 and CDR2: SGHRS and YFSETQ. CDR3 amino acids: CASSWTVRYEQYF. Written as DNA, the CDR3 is TGCGCCAGCAGCTGGACAGTTAGATACGAGCAGTACTTC.

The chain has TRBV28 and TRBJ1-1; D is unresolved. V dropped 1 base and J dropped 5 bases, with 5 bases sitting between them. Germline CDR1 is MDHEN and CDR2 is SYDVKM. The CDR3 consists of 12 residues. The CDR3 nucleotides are TGTGCCAGCAGTTTATTTTTGACTGAAGCTTTCTTT. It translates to CASSLFLTEAFF.

CDR3 bases: TGTGCCAGCAGTACTCCGACAGGACCCCGCACAGATACGCAGTATTTT. Translated: CASSTPTGPRTDTQYF. The genes are TRBV25-1 and TRBJ2-3, with D perhaps TRBD1 (6 bases). The germline V gene has CDR1 MGHDK and CDR2 SYGVNS. This CDR3 spans 16 amino acids. Trimming removed 5 bases at V and 1 base at J, with 16 bases between. Complete variable domain (other parts from reference TRBV25-1 and TRBJ2-3): EADIYQTPRYLVIGTGKKITLECSQTMGHDKMYWYQQDPGMELHLIHYSYGVNSTEKGDLSSESTVSRIRTEHFPLTLESARPSHTSQYLCASSTPTGPRTDTQYFGPGTRLTVL.

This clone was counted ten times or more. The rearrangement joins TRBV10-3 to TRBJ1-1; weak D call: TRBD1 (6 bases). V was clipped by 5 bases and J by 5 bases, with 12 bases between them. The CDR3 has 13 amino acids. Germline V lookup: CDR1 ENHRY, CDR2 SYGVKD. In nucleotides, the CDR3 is TGTGCCATCAGTTCCCACAGGGAAACTGAAGCTTTCTTT. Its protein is CAISSHRETEAFF.

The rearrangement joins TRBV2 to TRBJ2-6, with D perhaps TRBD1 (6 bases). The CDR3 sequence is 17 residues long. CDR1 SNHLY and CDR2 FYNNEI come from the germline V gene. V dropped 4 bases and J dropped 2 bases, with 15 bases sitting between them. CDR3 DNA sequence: TGTGCCAGCAGTGCCGACCCAGGGGAACCTGGGGCCAACGTCCTGACTTTC. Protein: CASSADPGEPGANVLTF.

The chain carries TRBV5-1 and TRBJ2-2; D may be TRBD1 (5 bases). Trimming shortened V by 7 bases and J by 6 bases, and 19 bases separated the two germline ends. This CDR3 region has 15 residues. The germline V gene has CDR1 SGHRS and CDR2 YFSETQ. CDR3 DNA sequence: TGCGCCAGCGATAAAGGGAAAGGGGCCCCCGGGGAGCTGTTTTTT. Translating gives CASDKGKGAPGELFF.

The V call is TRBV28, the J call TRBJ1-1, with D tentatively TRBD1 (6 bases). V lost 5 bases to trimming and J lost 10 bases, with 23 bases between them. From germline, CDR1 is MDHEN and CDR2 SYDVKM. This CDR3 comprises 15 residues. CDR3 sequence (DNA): TGTGCCAGCAGTCCCCCGGGGGCTACCGGGGCTAGAGCTTTCTTT. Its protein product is CASSPPGATGARAFF.

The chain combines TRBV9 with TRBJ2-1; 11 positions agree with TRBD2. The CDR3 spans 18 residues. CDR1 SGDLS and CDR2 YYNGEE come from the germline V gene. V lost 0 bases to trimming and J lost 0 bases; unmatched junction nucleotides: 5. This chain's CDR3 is CASSVGRLAGSSYNEQFF. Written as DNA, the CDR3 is TGTGCCAGCAGCGTAGGGCGACTAGCGGGATCCTCCTACAATGAGCAGTTCTTC. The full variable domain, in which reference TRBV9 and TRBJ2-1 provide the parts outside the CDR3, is DSGVTQTPKHLITATGQRVTLRCSPRSGDLSVYWYQQSLDQGLQFLIQYYNGEERAKGNILERFSAQQFPDLHSELNLSSLELGDSALYFCASSVGRLAGSSYNEQFFGPGTRLTVL.

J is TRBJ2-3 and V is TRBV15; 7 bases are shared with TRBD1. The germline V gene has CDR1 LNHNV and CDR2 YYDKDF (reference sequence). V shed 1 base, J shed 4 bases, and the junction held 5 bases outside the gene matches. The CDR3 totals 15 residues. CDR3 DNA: TGTGCCACCAGCAGAGGAGGTACAGGGGCAGATACGCAGTATTTT. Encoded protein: CATSRGGTGADTQYF.

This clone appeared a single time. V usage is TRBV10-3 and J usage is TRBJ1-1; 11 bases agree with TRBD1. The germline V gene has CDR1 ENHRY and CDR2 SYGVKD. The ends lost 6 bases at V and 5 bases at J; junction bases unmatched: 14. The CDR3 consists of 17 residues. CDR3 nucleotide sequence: TGTGCCATCAGACCGGGACAGGGGGGAGGTCCGACTACTGAAGCTTTCTTT. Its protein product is CAIRPGQGGGPTTEAFF.

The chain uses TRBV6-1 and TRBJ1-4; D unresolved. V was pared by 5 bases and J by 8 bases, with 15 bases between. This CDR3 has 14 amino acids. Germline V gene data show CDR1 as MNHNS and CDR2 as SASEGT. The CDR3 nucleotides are TGTGCCAGCAGTTTACACCGCGGAGGGGAAAAACTGTTTTTT. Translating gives CASSLHRGGEKLFF.